Below, 32 T cell receptor beta chains from the same sample are listed, as sequenced in a study of radiotherapy plus CTLA-4 blockade in lung cancer. TCRdb's table, derived via immunoSEQ multiplex PCR, lists solely in-frame clones and lacks some. The sample lists 65,000 to 100,000 clones; 80% to 85% were seen once. The sample consisted of peripheral blood, taken from a patient treated with radiotherapy plus ipilimumab. The receptors were sampled from a human donor with non-small cell lung cancer who had stable disease on radiotherapy plus ipilimumab.

With respect to this clone: The junction differs from germline at one of its ends, possibly a read error. This chain links TRBV5-6 with TRBJ1-6, with a possible D match to TRBD1 (6 bases). The germline CDR1 and CDR2 sequences are SGHDT and YYEEEE. The CDR3 is made up of 16 amino acids. CDR3 sequence reads: CAGSLAAGAPNSPLHF. The CDR3 DNA reads as TGTGCCGGCAGCTTGGCGGCAGGGGCACCTAATTCACCCCTCCACTTT.

The chain carries TRBV19 and TRBJ2-3; 10 bases are a match to TRBD2. The CDR3 totals 15 residues. Trimming took 5 bases from V and 8 from J; bases not matched to a gene: 10. Germline V gene sequence: CDR1 LNHDA, CDR2 SQIVND (reference sequence). CDR3 nucleotide sequence: TGTGCCAGTAGTGAAGGGACTAGCGCGTCCTCTACGCAGTATTTT. This gives the protein CASSEGTSASSTQYF.

The V gene is TRBV2, the J gene TRBJ2-2; TRBD1 agrees at 8 bases. Germline V lookup: CDR1 SNHLY, CDR2 FYNNEI. The CDR3 consists of 14 residues. With V trimmed by 1 base and J by 6 bases, 1 base remained unmatched. CDR3 protein: CASSEEQGAGELFF. In DNA form, the CDR3 reads TGTGCCAGCAGTGAAGAACAGGGGGCCGGGGAGCTGTTTTTT.

Here the CDR3 reads CASSLMPYEQYF. The CDR3 DNA reads TGTGCCAGCAGCTTAATGCCCTACGAGCAGTACTTC. The genes are TRBV7-9 and TRBJ2-7; D is unresolved. This CDR3 is 12 amino acids long. Germline-derived CDR1 and CDR2 are SEHNR and FQNEAQ (reference sequence). V lost 2 bases to trimming and J lost 2 bases, with 4 bases between them.

The chain has TRBV18 and TRBJ2-2; D tentatively reads TRBD1 or TRBD2 (5 bases each). This CDR3 has 13 residues. V was cut by 4 bases and J by 4 bases, with 7 bases left in between. Per germline, CDR1 KGHSH and CDR2 LQKENI. CDR3 nucleotides: TGTGCCAGCTCACTTGGGGGCACCGGGGAGCTGTTTTTT. As protein: CASSLGGTGELFF.

The chain employs TRBV9 and TRBJ2-3; 7 positions match TRBD2. The CDR3 runs 16 residues. V shed 0 bases and J 2 bases; nucleotides not matched to a gene: 6. The germline gives CDR1 SGDLS, CDR2 YYNGEE. The CDR3 nucleotides are TGTGCCAGCAGCGTAGTGGAGGGAGGGCCCACAGATACGCAGTATTTT. It is translated as CASSVVEGGPTDTQYF.

This clone was recorded once. The V call is TRBV27, the J call TRBJ1-6, with 7 positions matching TRBD1. Losses at the gene ends were 5 bases for V and 6 bases for J; bases not matched to a gene: 4. CDR1 and CDR2 from the germline V gene are MNHEY and SMNVEV (reference sequence). This CDR3 has 14 residues. The CDR3 DNA follows: TGTGCCAGCAGTCCCCGGGACAGTAATTCACCCCTCCACTTT. Translated: CASSPRDSNSPLHF.

This clone occurred once. For the CDR3, the DNA is TGTGCCAGCAGAAGGCGACAGGGCAATCAGCCCCAGCATTTT. This sequence encodes CASRRRQGNQPQHF. The V call is TRBV6-5, the J call TRBJ1-5, with D possibly being TRBD1 (6 bases). V was trimmed by 6 bases and J by 2 bases, leaving 11 bases between them. The CDR3 contains 14 residues. Germline V gene lookup returns CDR1 MNHEY and CDR2 SVGAGI.

The rearrangement links TRBV11-2 to TRBJ2-7; D is ambiguous. CDR1 and CDR2 from the germline V gene are SGHAT and FQNNGV. This CDR3 has 13 residues. Trimming removed 1 base from V and 4 bases from J, with 8 bases in between. The CDR3 loop is CASSLGQWYEQYF. The CDR3 DNA is TGTGCCAGCAGCTTAGGTCAGTGGTACGAGCAGTACTTC.

The genes are TRBV28 and TRBJ1-5; D perhaps matches TRBD1 (5 bases). This CDR3 has 14 amino acids. V was shortened by 3 bases and J by 3 bases, with 9 bases between the two germline ends. Germline V gene lookup returns CDR1 MDHEN and CDR2 SYDVKM. CDR3 coding DNA: TGTGCCAGCAGTTTTGGGGGGTTCAATCAGCCCCAGCATTTT. Translating it yields CASSFGGFNQPQHF.

The rearrangement joins TRBV5-6 to TRBJ1-2; possibly TRBD1 for D (6 bases). V lost 0 bases and J lost 2, with 11 bases in between. Per the germline V gene, CDR1 is SGHDT and CDR2 is YYEEEE. CDR3 length equals 15 residues. The CDR3 nucleotides are TGTGCCAGCAGCTTGGGTTCAGGGGAAAACTATGGCTACACCTTC. Protein sequence: CASSLGSGENYGYTF.

Turning to this clone: An end of the junction differs from the germline gene, which may be a read error. V is TRBV11-2 and J is TRBJ2-7; TRBD1 or TRBD2 may be the D gene (5 bases each). CDR1 SGHAT and CDR2 FQNNGV come from the germline V gene. The CDR3 is made up of 15 amino acids. The CDR3 DNA sequence: TGTGCCAGCAGGTTAGCGTGGCAGGGCAGGTACGAGCAGTACTTC. Its protein product is CASRLAWQGRYEQYF.

V and J are TRBV11-2 and TRBJ2-1; 10 nucleotides align to TRBD1. In germline, CDR1 is SGHAT, CDR2 FQNNGV. After removal of 5 bases from V and 11 bases from J, the junction contained 9 bases not matched to a gene. The CDR3 runs 14 residues. CDR3 in amino acids: CASSQRQGAYQQFF. The DNA for the CDR3 is TGTGCCAGCAGCCAACGACAGGGGGCTTATCAGCAGTTCTTC. The variable domain in full, completed from reference TRBV11-2 and TRBJ2-1, reads EAGVAQSPRYKIIEKRQSVAFWCNPISGHATLYWYQQILGQGPKLLIQFQNNGVVDDSQLPKDRFSAERLKGVDSTLKIQPAKLEDSAVYLCASSQRQGAYQQFFGPGTRLTVL.

This clone showed up just a few times. J is TRBJ2-7 and V is TRBV5-4; D perhaps matches TRBD1 (6 bases). The V end lost 4 bases, the J end lost 7 bases, and 18 bases lay between the germline ends. From germline, CDR1 is SGHNT and CDR2 YYREEE (reference sequence). The length of the CDR3 is 14 residues. The CDR3 DNA sequence: TGTGCCAGCAGCCTCGACAGGTCCTCGGGGGAGCAGTACTTC. Encoded protein: CASSLDRSSGEQYF.

Only one count was recorded for this clone. The chain combines TRBV5-1 with TRBJ1-1; TRBD1 aligns across 9 bases. V dropped 4 bases and J dropped 0; count of bases not matched to a gene: 7. This CDR3 has 16 residues. From germline, CDR1 is SGHRS and CDR2 YFSETQ. The CDR3: CASSLGQGAMNTEAFF. The CDR3 bases are TGCGCCAGCAGCCTGGGACAGGGCGCCATGAACACTGAAGCTTTCTTT.

The genes are TRBV5-6 and TRBJ1-2; D remains unclear. Trimming removed 1 base from V and 8 bases from J, with 15 bases in between. The germline CDR1 and CDR2 sequences are SGHDT and YYEEEE. CDR3 length: 14 amino acids. The CDR3 nucleotides read TGTGCCAGCAGCTTGAGGACCGCCCTCGGAGGCTACACCTTC. Protein product: CASSLRTALGGYTF.

The sample holds one count of this clone. The chain joins TRBV11-1 to TRBJ2-7; D call uncertain. CDR1 SGHAT and CDR2 FQDESV come from the germline V gene (reference sequence). The CDR3 is made up of 14 amino acids. Deletions cut 5 bases from V and 7 bases from J, with 18 bases between. CDR3 coding DNA: TGTGCCAGCAGCCGACGCAGGACCTCCCAAGAGCAGTACTTC. It encodes CASSRRRTSQEQYF.

This CDR3 reads CASTSFREGLHEQFF. The CDR3 nucleotides are TGTGCCAGCACTTCCTTCAGGGAGGGCCTCCATGAGCAGTTCTTC. V gene TRBV6-6 combines with J gene TRBJ2-1; TRBD2 matches 7 bases. Per germline, CDR1 MNHNY and CDR2 SVGAGI (reference sequence). After removal of 7 bases from V and 8 bases from J, the junction contained 14 bases not matched to a gene. The CDR3 loop spans 15 amino acids.

The CDR3 DNA sequence: TGTGCCAGCAGCCCCGGGGACAGGGACAATCAGCCCCAGCATTTT. Translating gives CASSPGDRDNQPQHF. The chain has TRBV9 and TRBJ1-5; 9 positions match TRBD1. CDR1 and CDR2 (germline): SGDLS, YYNGEE. CDR3 length equals 15 residues. The junction had 5 bases not matched to a gene; V was cut back by 4 bases and J by 3 bases.

The rearrangement joins TRBV13 to TRBJ1-2; 12 nucleotides match TRBD1. The CDR3 contains 15 residues. Germline V CDR1 and CDR2: PRHDT, FYEKMQ (reference sequence). J was trimmed by 4 bases and V by 4 bases; bases with no gene match: 4. CDR3 region: CASSSGQGAPYGYTF. CDR3 coding DNA: TGTGCCAGCAGCTCGGGACAGGGGGCACCCTATGGCTACACCTTC.

The chain uses TRBV28 and TRBJ2-5; TRBD1 aligns across 8 bases. The CDR3 consists of 14 residues. Germline-derived CDR1 and CDR2 are MDHEN and SYDVKM. V lost 4 bases and J lost 4; bases outside the gene matches: 5. The CDR3 reads CASSSDRGRETQYF. The DNA of the CDR3 is TGTGCCAGCAGTTCCGACAGGGGACGAGAGACCCAGTACTTC.

This clone occurred a few times. V usage is TRBV11-2 and J usage is TRBJ2-3; D remains unclear. Germline values: CDR1 SGHAT, CDR2 FQNNGV. The CDR3 has 11 amino acids. V shed 5 bases and J shed 6 bases, with 6 bases lying between them. This CDR3 reads CASSPADTQYF. CDR3 sequence (DNA): TGTGCCAGCAGCCCGGCGGATACGCAGTATTTT. Full variable domain (remainder filled in from reference TRBV11-2 and TRBJ2-3): EAGVAQSPRYKIIEKRQSVAFWCNPISGHATLYWYQQILGQGPKLLIQFQNNGVVDDSQLPKDRFSAERLKGVDSTLKIQPAKLEDSAVYLCASSPADTQYFGPGTRLTVL.

The chain joins TRBV21-1 to TRBJ2-3; the table assigns TRBD2, which was not confirmed against the DNA. TRBV21-1 is assigned pseudogene status. The CDR3 contains 17 residues. The CDR3 nucleotides read TGTGCCAGCAGCACCCGACTAGCGGGAGAGGGCACAGATACGCAGTATTTT. Protein: CASSTRLAGEGTDTQYF.

The J gene is TRBJ2-3, the V gene TRBV10-1; 15 bases are a match to TRBD2. The CDR3 has 18 residues. CDR1 is WNHNN, CDR2 SYGVQD, per germline (reference sequence). V was pared by 4 bases and J by 0 bases, with 5 bases of the junction left unmatched. The CDR3 nucleotides are TGCGCCAGCAGTGCCGGGACTAGCGGGGGGATAAGCACAGATACGCAGTATTTT. It codes for CASSAGTSGGISTDTQYF.

The V and J genes are TRBV9 and TRBJ2-5, with 11 bases lining up with TRBD2. CDR1 is SGDLS and CDR2 is YYNGEE in the germline V gene. CDR3 length: 16 residues. The J segment lost 6 bases and the V segment lost 0 bases, leaving 7 bases of the junction unmatched. CDR3 nucleotides: TGTGCCAGCAGCGTAGGTAGCGGGGGGGCCTCCCAGACCCAGTACTTC. Encoded protein: CASSVGSGGASQTQYF. Full variable domain (rest looked up from reference TRBV9 and TRBJ2-5): DSGVTQTPKHLITATGQRVTLRCSPRSGDLSVYWYQQSLDQGLQFLIQYYNGEERAKGNILERFSAQQFPDLHSELNLSSLELGDSALYFCASSVGSGGASQTQYFGPGTRLLVL.

The chain has TRBV5-1 and TRBJ2-2, with 7 positions matching TRBD1. CDR1 is SGHRS, CDR2 YFSETQ, per germline. The CDR3 contains 15 residues. V lost 8 bases, J lost 2 bases, and 9 bases stayed unmatched. The CDR3 loop reads CASKPGTVNTGELFF. The CDR3 region has the DNA TGCGCCAGTAAGCCCGGGACAGTAAACACCGGGGAGCTGTTTTTT.

The genes are TRBV5-1 and TRBJ1-2; TRBD1 agrees at 9 bases. This CDR3 spans 14 amino acids. The germline gives CDR1 SGHRS, CDR2 YFSETQ. J gave up 8 bases and V 0 bases, and 5 bases lay outside the gene matches. CDR3 in DNA: TGCGCCAGCAGCTTGGGGACAGGGGCAGAGGGCTACACCTTC. Amino acid sequence: CASSLGTGAEGYTF.

The V gene is TRBV9, the J gene TRBJ1-1; D unclear. This CDR3 is built from 14 residues. The germline V gene has CDR1 SGDLS and CDR2 YYNGEE. The germline V and J ends were trimmed by 3 bases and 3 bases, with 12 bases remaining between them. DNA for the CDR3: TGTGCCAGCAGCGCACTCCGCGGGGACACTGAAGCTTTCTTT. Translated: CASSALRGDTEAFF. Combining the CDR3 with reference TRBV9 and TRBJ1-1 gives the whole variable domain DSGVTQTPKHLITATGQRVTLRCSPRSGDLSVYWYQQSLDQGLQFLIQYYNGEERAKGNILERFSAQQFPDLHSELNLSSLELGDSALYFCASSALRGDTEAFFGQGTRLTVV.

This rearrangement joins TRBV18 to TRBJ1-2; D is uncertain. The CDR3 totals 13 residues. Between the trimmed V and J ends, which lost 3 bases and 9 bases, there was a span of 14 bases. The germline V gene has CDR1 KGHSH and CDR2 LQKENI. CDR3 residues: CASSPTEVASYTF. CDR3 nucleotides: TGTGCCAGCTCACCGACCGAGGTGGCTAGCTACACCTTC. The full variable domain, its missing parts supplied by reference TRBV18 and TRBJ1-2, is NAGVMQNPRHLVRRRGQEARLRCSPMKGHSHVYWYRQLPEEGLKFMVYLQKENIIDESGMPKERFSAEFPKEGPSILRIQQVVRGDSAAYFCASSPTEVASYTFGSGTRLTVV.

In its sample, this clone was seen once. The V gene is TRBV5-1, the J gene TRBJ2-1; no clear D. Trimming removed 4 bases at V and 0 bases at J, with 14 bases between. Looked up from germline, CDR1 is SGHRS and CDR2 is YFSETQ. This CDR3 region has 16 residues. CDR3 coding DNA: TGCGCCAGCAGCAGTCAGCCGGCGAGCTCCTACAATGAGCAGTTCTTC. This gives the protein CASSSQPASSYNEQFF.

This clone has just one count. The V and J genes are TRBV5-1 and TRBJ2-5; a weak D match, TRBD2 (7 bases). Trimming took off 4 bases at V and 3 bases at J, with 13 bases between the two ends. The CDR3 contains 14 residues. Germline V lookup: CDR1 SGHRS, CDR2 YFSETQ. The CDR3 is CASSPGGAKETQYF. The CDR3 DNA follows: TGCGCCAGCAGCCCTGGGGGGGCGAAAGAGACCCAGTACTTC.

The CDR3 DNA follows: TGTGCCAGCAGCCCCCAGGGACGGGGCAATCAGCCCCAGCATTTT. It translates to CASSPQGRGNQPQHF. The chain recombines TRBV11-2 with TRBJ1-5, with D maybe TRBD1 (5 bases). The V and J ends lost 5 bases and 2 bases respectively, with 13 bases between them. The length of the CDR3 is 15 residues. CDR1 SGHAT and CDR2 FQNNGV come from the germline V gene.